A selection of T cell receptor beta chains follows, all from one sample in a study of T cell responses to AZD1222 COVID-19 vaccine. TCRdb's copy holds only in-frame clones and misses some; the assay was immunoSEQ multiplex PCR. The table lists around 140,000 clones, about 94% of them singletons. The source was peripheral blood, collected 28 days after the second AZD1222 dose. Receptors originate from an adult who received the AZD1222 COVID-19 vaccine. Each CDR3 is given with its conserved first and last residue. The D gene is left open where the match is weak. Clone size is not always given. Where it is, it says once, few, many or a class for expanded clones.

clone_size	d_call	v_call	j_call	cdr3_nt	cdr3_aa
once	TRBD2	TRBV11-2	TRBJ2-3	TGTGCCAGCAGCCCCCGGGCGGGAGGGCCGGATACGCAGTATTTT	CASSPRAGGPDTQYF
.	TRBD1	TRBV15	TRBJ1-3	TGTGCCACCAGTCCGGGACAGGGTATAACCATATATTTT	CATSPGQGITIYF
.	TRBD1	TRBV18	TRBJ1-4	TGTGCCAGCTCAGCGACAGGGCGTAATGAAAAACTGTTTTTT	CASSATGRNEKLFF
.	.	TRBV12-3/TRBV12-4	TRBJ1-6	TGTGCCAGCAGTTTGGGGGGGGGATCACCCCTCCACTTT	CASSLGGGSPLHF
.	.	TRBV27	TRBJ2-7	TGTGCCAGCAGTTCCGAAGGGGGGCGCTACGCGGCCTACGAGCAGTACTTC	CASSSEGGRYAAYEQYF
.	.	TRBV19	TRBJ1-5	TGTGCCAGTAGTGTGGGATATAGCAATCAGCCCCAGCATTTT	CASSVGYSNQPQHF
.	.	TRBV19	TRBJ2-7	TGTGCCAGTAGTACCGGCCCCTACTCAGAGCAGTACTTC	CASSTGPYSEQYF
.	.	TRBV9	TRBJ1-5	TGTGCCAGCAGCCCCTCGAGTGGAGACCATAATCAGCCCCAGCATTTT	CASSPSSGDHNQPQHF
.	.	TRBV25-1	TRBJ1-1	TGTGCCAGCAGTGGATATGCTGAAGCTTTCTTT	CASSGYAEAFF
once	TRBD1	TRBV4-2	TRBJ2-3	TGTGCCAGCAGCCCCGGGACAGCCCTGTACGATACGCAGTATTTT	CASSPGTALYDTQYF
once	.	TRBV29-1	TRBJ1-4	TGCAGCGGCGAGGCTAATGAAAAACTGTTTTTT	CSGEANEKLFF
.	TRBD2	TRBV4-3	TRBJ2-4	TGCGCCAGCAGCCAAGGGGTAGCGGGGAGGCAAGGCAAAAACATTCAGTACTTC	CASSQGVAGRQGKNIQYF
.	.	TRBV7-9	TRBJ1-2	TGTGCCAGCAGCGGGGGACGACTGATCGGTGGCTACACCTTC	CASSGGRLIGGYTF
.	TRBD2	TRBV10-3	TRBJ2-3	TGTGCCATCAGTGTGACCGGGACTAGCGGCACAGATACGCAGTATTTT	CAISVTGTSGTDTQYF
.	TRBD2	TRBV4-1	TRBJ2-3	TGCGCCAGCAGCCAGACACTAGCGGGTTCAGCAGATACGCAGTATTTT	CASSQTLAGSADTQYF
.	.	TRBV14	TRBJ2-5	TGTGCCAGCAGAAAACAGGGAGCCCAAGAGACCCAGTACTTC	CASRKQGAQETQYF
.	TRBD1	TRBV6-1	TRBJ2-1	TGTGCCAGCAGTGAATACAGGGGATCCTACAATGAGCAGTTCTTC	CASSEYRGSYNEQFF
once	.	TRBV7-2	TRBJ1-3	TGTGCCAGCAGCTTAGTTCATACGGGAGGAAACACCATATATTTT	CASSLVHTGGNTIYF
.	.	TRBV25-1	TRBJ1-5	TGTGCCAGCAGTGAATGGGATCAGCCCCAGCATTTT	CASSEWDQPQHF
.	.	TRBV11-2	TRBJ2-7	TGTGCCAGCAGCTTAAAAACAGGATTCGGAGCCTTCTCCTACGAGCAGTACTTC	CASSLKTGFGAFSYEQYF
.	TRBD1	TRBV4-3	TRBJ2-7	TGCGCCAGCAGCCAAGGACAGGGAGTCACCTACGAGCAGTACTTC	CASSQGQGVTYEQYF
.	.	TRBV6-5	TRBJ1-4	TGTGCCAGCAGTTCGGGGGGAGGAGGGAGCGAAAAACTGTTTTTT	CASSSGGGGSEKLFF
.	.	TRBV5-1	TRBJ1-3	TGCGCCAGCAGCTTGGCCCCGGGACTAACTGGAAACACCATATATTTT	CASSLAPGLTGNTIYF
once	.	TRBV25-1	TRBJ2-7	TGTGCCAGCAGTGAATCCTTTGGGCGGGGCGGCTCCTACGAGCAGTACTTC	CASSESFGRGGSYEQYF
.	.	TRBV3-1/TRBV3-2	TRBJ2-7	TGTGCCAGCAGCCAAGGAGGAAGGGGATTTAGCTACGAGCAGTACTTC	CASSQGGRGFSYEQYF
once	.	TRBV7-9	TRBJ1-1	TGTGCCAGTACGACAGCGATGAACACTGAAGCTTTCTTT	CASTTAMNTEAFF
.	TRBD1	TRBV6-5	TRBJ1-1	TGTGCCAGCAGGCGGACAGGGGAGAACACTGAAGCTTTCTTT	CASRRTGENTEAFF
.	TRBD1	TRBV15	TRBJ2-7	TGTGCCACCAGCAGAGGAGACAGGGGGCTGTACGAGCAGTACTTC	CATSRGDRGLYEQYF
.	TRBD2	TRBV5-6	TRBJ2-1	TGTGCCAGCAGCCGCGGACTAGCGAGGAATGAGCAGTTCTTC	CASSRGLARNEQFF
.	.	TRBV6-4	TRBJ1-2	TGTGCCAGCAGTGCGGTTGGCGGCTATGGCTACACCTTC	CASSAVGGYGYTF
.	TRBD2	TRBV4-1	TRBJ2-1	TGCGCCAGCAGCCAAGTAGCTTTGGACGGTCCCCGGGAGGATGAGCAGTTCTTC	CASSQVALDGPREDEQFF
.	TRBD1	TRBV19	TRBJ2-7	TGTGCCACAGGGGGACAGACCCTCGAGCAGTACTTC	CATGGQTLEQYF
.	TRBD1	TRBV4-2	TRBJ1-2	TGTGCCAGCAGCCAAAAAGGGGACAGGGGCTATGGCTACACCTTC	CASSQKGDRGYGYTF
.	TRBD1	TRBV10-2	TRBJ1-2	TGCGCCAGCAGCCACGGACAGGGGACGACTGTCAGCTATGGCTACACCTTC	CASSHGQGTTVSYGYTF
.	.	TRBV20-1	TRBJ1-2	TGCAGTGCTAGTTTGCGGGGGGTCTATGGCTACACCTTC	CSASLRGVYGYTF
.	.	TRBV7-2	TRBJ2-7	TGTGCCAGCACCCCTAGCTACAGTTTGACCGAGCAGTACTTC	CASTPSYSLTEQYF
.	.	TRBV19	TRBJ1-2	TGTGCCAGTAGTTCCAGACCCTATGGCTACACCTTC	CASSSRPYGYTF
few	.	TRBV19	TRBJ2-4	TGTGCCAGTAGTATTTTGGTCGGGAGACAAAACATTCAGTACTTC	CASSILVGRQNIQYF
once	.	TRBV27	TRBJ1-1	TGTGCCAGCAGTTTAAACCCTAACACTGAAGCTTTCTTT	CASSLNPNTEAFF
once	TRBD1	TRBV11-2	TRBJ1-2	TGTGCCAGCAGCGGGACAGGGATCTATGGCTACACCTTC	CASSGTGIYGYTF
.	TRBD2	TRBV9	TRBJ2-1	TGTGCCAGCAGCGTTGGTGGGAGGGCCATCGATGAGCAGTTCTTC	CASSVGGRAIDEQFF
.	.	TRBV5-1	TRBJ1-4	TGCGCCAGCAGCTTGGGGAGAATGGAAAAACTGTTTTTT	CASSLGRMEKLFF
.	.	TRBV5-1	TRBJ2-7	TGCGCCAGCAGCTTGTTGGCCTCCAGTGCCCTATCCGAGCAGTACTTC	CASSLLASSALSEQYF
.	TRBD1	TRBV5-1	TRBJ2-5	TGCGCCAGCAGCGCCCGGGGACAGGGGTTATCAGAGACCCAGTACTTC	CASSARGQGLSETQYF
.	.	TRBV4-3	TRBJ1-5	TGCGCCAGCAGCCAAGAATGGAGGGAGCCCCAGCATTTT	CASSQEWREPQHF
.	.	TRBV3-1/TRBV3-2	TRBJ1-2	TGTGCCAGCAGCCTTCTCCATTTACAGGGATCGGGGGCCTATGGCTACACCTTC	CASSLLHLQGSGAYGYTF
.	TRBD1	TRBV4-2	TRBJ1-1	TGTGCCAGCAGCCATGGGGACAGCATGAACACTGAAGCTTTCTTT	CASSHGDSMNTEAFF
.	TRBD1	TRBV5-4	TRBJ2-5	TGTGCCAGCAGCACAGGGACAGGGGATCTGACCCAGTACTTC	CASSTGTGDLTQYF
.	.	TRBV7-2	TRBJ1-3	TGTGCCAGCAGCTCGGGGATTTCTGGAAACACCATATATTTT	CASSSGISGNTIYF
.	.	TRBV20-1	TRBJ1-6	TGCAGTGCTAATGACTATAATTCACCCCTCCACTTT	CSANDYNSPLHF
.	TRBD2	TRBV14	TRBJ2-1	TGTGCCAGCAGCTTTAGGGAGGGTTACAATGAGCAGTTCTTC	CASSFREGYNEQFF
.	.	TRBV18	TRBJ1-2	TGTGCCAGCTCACCAAGGAGGGCAGGGGTCGATTCCCTCTTTGGCTACACCTTC	CASSPRRAGVDSLFGYTF
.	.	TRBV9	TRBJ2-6	TGTGCCAGCAGCGTAGGAATCTCTGGGGCCAACGTCCTGACTTTC	CASSVGISGANVLTF
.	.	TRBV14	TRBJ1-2	TGTGCCAGCAGCCAAGCGGAACATAGTGGCTACACCTTC	CASSQAEHSGYTF
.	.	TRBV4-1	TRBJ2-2	TGCGCCAGCAGCCCTATAGAGACGGGAAACACCGGGGAGCTGTTTTTT	CASSPIETGNTGELFF
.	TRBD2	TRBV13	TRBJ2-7	TGTGCCAGCAGCTCCCTAGCGGGTGAGCAGTACTTC	CASSSLAGEQYF
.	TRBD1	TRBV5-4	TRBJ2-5	TGTGCCAGCAGCCCCGGGACAGAGAAGAGATCCCAGTACTTC	CASSPGTEKRSQYF